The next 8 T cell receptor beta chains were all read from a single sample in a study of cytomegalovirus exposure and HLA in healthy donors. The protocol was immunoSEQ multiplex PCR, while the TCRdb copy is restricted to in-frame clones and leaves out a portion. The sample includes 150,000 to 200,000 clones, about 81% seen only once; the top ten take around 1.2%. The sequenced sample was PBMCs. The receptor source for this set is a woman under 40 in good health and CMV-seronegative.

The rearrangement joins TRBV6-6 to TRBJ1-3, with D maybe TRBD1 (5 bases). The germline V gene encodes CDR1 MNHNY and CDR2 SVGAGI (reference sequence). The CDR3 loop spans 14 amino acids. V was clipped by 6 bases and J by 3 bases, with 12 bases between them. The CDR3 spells CASSQAGGGNTIYF. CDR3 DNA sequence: TGTGCCAGCAGCCAGGCCGGGGGTGGAAACACCATATATTTT.

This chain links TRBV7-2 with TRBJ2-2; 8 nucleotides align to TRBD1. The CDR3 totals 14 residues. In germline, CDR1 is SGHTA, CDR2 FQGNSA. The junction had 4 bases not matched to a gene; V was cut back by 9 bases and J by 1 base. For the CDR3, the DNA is TGTGCCAGGACAGGGGTGGGGAACACCGGGGAGCTGTTTTTT. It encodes CARTGVGNTGELFF.

CDR3 protein: CASSLTYNSPLHF. The CDR3 DNA sequence: TGTGCCAGTTCTCTTACCTATAATTCACCCCTCCACTTT. The chain is built from TRBV9 and TRBJ1-6; D not resolved. Germline loops: CDR1 SGDLS, CDR2 YYNGEE. The CDR3 contains 13 residues. Deletions cut 8 bases from V and 2 bases from J, with 8 bases between. The complete variable domain, with remaining parts taken from reference TRBV9 and TRBJ1-6, reads DSGVTQTPKHLITATGQRVTLRCSPRSGDLSVYWYQQSLDQGLQFLIQYYNGEERAKGNILERFSAQQFPDLHSELNLSSLELGDSALYFCASSLTYNSPLHFGNGTRLTVT.

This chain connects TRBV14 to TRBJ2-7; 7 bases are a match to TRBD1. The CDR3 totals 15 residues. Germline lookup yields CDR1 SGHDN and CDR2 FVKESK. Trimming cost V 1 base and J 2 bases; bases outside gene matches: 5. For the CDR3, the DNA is TGTGCCAGCAGCCAAGGGGCAGGGGGTCCCTACGAGCAGTACTTC. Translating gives CASSQGAGGPYEQYF.

The DNA of the CDR3 is TGCGCCAGCAGCCCACCTGTCGGGGTGCACGAGCAGTACTTC. Amino acid sequence: CASSPPVGVHEQYF. This rearrangement joins TRBV5-1 to TRBJ2-7; a weak D match, TRBD2 (5 bases). CDR3 size: 14 residues. Germline CDR1 SGHRS, CDR2 YFSETQ. The ends were cut back, 4 bases at V and 5 bases at J, with 16 bases in the middle.

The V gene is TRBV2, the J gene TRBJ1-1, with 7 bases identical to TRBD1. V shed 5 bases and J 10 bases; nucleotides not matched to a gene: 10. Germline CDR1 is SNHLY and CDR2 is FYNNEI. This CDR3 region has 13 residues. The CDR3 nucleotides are TGTGCCAGCAGTTTGGGTCAGGGGGTCGGAGCTTTCTTT. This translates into CASSLGQGVGAFF.

CDR3 amino acids: CASSVGGQGNTEAFF. Written as DNA, the CDR3 is TGTGCCAGCAGCGTAGGCGGACAGGGGAACACTGAAGCTTTCTTT. The chain recombines TRBV9 with TRBJ1-1; TRBD1 matches at 8 bases. Germline V lookup: CDR1 SGDLS, CDR2 YYNGEE. Unmatched junction bases numbered 2, after V lost 0 bases and J lost 1 base. The CDR3 totals 15 residues.

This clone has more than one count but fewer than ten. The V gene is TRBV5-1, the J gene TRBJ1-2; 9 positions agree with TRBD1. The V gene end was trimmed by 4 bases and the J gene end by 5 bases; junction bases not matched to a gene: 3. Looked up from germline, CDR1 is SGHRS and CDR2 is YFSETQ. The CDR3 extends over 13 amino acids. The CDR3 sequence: CASSQGQGYGYTF. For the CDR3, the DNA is TGCGCCAGCAGCCAGGGACAGGGTTATGGCTACACCTTC.